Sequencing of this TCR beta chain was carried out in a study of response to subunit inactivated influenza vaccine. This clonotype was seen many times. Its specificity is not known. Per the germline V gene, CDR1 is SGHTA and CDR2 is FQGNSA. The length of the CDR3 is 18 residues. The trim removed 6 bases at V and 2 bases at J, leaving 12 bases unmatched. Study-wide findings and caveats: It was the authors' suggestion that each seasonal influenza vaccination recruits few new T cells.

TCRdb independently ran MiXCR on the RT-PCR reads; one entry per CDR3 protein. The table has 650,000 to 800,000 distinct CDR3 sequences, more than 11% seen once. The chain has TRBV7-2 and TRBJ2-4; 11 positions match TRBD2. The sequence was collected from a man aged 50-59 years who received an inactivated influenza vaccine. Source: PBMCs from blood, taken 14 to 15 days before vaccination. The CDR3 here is CASRLSGGAGSPKNIQYF. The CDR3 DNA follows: TGTGCCAGCAGACTTAGCGGGGGGGCCGGTTCACCCAAAAACATTCAGTACTTC.